The TCR beta chain under discussion was sequenced for a study of cytomegalovirus exposure and HLA in healthy donors (TCRdb year 2017). Regarding the study in general: According to a later analysis, one platform produced both the roughly 120 validation repertoires and the roughly 640 repertoires of the first cohort. The study aimed to test whether cataloging public T cell receptors could reveal signatures of past pathogen exposure. A separate validation cohort of 100 to 150 different subjects was used in addition to the roughly 720-subject first cohort. High-throughput TCR immunosequencing, statistical association of individual TCRs with disease status, and machine learning were combined to predict cytomegalovirus infection status.

The donors were included in the validation cohort of 100 to 150 subjects, a group kept apart from the approximately 700-subject first cohort. Cut back by 1 base and 2 bases, the V and J ends lie 14 bases apart. The CDR3 sequence holds 16 residues, the cysteine and phenylalanine included. The only DNA kept is the CDR3, 48 bases in frame from the first base. The germline V gene (reference sequence) specifies PRHDT as CDR1 and FYEKMQ as CDR2. Concerning this clone itself: No antigen is known for it. Base qualities are missing; no much larger clone stands one base away.

Libraries were prepared through the immunoSEQ multiplex PCR assay. In the source study's methods: To diagnose cytomegalovirus status from the catalog of TCR beta chain sequences, a statistical classification framework was built. Here the immuneACCESS table is served through TCRdb, limited to in-frame sequences with V and J called. Missing clones are a known gap in these copies; in checked studies unresolved V genes cover under half, and the rest lacks a known reason. That table supplies the V and J calls and clone size; D and trimming were determined from the DNA. The sample table holds roughly 200,000 clones, of which around 80% were seen once. The top ten constitute around 1.2% of the sample. Overall study outcomes, separate from this receptor: In vitro tests confirmed that a few of the cytomegalovirus-associated TCR beta chains recognize cytomegalovirus antigens. The validation cohort had no HLA typing available for a later analysis, so co-occurrence within that cohort was assessed over all 130 or so repertoires. The classifier was reported to diagnose cytomegalovirus status with high specificity and sensitivity in both the original cohort and the validation cohort. A later analysis found that TCRs clustered in the first cohort also tended to co-occur in the 110 or so validation repertoires, with 90% to 95% of cluster scores above 0. The study gave a list of about 170 TCR beta chains associated with cytomegalovirus. According to the authors, the approach could potentially be generalized to other disease states and immunological phenotypes. Most TCR sequences were observed very rarely across donors, whereas some public TCRs were present in many individuals.

Sequenced: PBMCs. The clonotype originates from a woman in her thirties in good health and CMV-seronegative. The rearranged chain carries TRBV13 and TRBJ2-5, and perhaps TRBD1 as D gene, on 6 matching bases. The nucleotide sequence reads as follows: TGTGCCAGCAGCTTAGAAGGGGGACACTCGCAAGAGACCCAGTACTTC. Its amino acids are CASSLEGGHSQETQYF.